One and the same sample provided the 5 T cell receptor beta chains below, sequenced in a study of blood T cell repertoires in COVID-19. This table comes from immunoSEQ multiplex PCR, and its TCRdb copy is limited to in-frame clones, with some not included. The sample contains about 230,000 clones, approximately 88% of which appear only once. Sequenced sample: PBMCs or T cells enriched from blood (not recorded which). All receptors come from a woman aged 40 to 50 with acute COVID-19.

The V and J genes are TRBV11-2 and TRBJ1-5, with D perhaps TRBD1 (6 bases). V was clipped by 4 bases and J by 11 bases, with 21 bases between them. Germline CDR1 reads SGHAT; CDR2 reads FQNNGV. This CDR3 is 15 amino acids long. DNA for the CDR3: TGTGCCAGCAGCTCGATCCCCACAGGGTACATGACCCAGCATTTT. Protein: CASSSIPTGYMTQHF.

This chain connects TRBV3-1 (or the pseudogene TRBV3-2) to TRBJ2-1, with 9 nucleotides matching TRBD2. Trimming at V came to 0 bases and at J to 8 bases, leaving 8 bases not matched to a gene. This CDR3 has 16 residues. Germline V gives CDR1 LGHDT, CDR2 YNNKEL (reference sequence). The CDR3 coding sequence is TGTGCCAGCAGCCAAGAAGAAGTAGCGGGAGTGGATGAGCAGTTCTTC. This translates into CASSQEEVAGVDEQFF.

CDR3 sequence (DNA): TGTGCCAGCAGCGTAAATACTCAGGGAATTTTTAGCTATGGCTACACCTTC. This sequence encodes CASSVNTQGIFSYGYTF. V is TRBV9 and J is TRBJ1-2, with D tentatively TRBD1 (5 bases). Germline V lookup: CDR1 SGDLS, CDR2 YYNGEE. CDR3 length: 17 residues. The germline V and J ends were trimmed by 1 base and 4 bases, with 20 bases remaining between them.

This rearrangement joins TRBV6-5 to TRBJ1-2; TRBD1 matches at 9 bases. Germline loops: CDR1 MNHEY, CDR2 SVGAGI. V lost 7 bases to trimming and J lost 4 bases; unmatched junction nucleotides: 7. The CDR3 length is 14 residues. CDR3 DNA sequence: TGTGCCAGCATTCCCTCGACAGGGGGCTATGGCTACACCTTC. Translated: CASIPSTGGYGYTF.

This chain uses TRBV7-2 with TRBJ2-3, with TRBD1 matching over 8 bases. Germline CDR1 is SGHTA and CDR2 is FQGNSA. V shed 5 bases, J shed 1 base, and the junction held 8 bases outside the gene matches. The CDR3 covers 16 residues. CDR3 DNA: TGTGCCAGCAGCCTCATGACAGGGGTGGGCACAGATACGCAGTATTTT. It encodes CASSLMTGVGTDTQYF.